The 18 T cell receptor beta chains in this list originate from one sample, sequenced in a study of a mutant IDH1 vaccine in newly diagnosed glioma. Some clones are missing from TCRdb's copy, which holds only in-frame ones; the method was immunoSEQ multiplex PCR. The sample has roughly 41,000 clones; about nine tenths are singletons. Time point: baseline, week 1 (first vaccination visit). Described treatment: pre-vaccination baseline after standard-of-care therapy. The sample consisted of PBMCs, taken from a glioma patient treated with radiotherapy, temozolomide or both. The receptors shown here come from a man younger than 30 with glioma.

This sequence joins TRBV7-2 and TRBJ2-7; 7 bases are shared with TRBD2. Germline V gene sequence: CDR1 SGHTA, CDR2 FQGNSA. The V gene end was trimmed by 1 base and the J gene end by 3 bases; junction bases not matched to a gene: 6. This CDR3 spans 15 amino acids. The CDR3 sequence is CASSLGGSQDYEQYF. The CDR3 coding sequence is TGTGCCAGCAGCTTAGGCGGGAGTCAGGACTACGAGCAGTACTTC.

The chain links TRBV5-1 to TRBJ2-3; TRBD2 matches 7 bases. The CDR3 has 13 residues. The ends lost 4 bases at V and 10 bases at J; junction bases unmatched: 9. Germline V lookup: CDR1 SGHRS, CDR2 YFSETQ. This CDR3 is CASSQRREHPQYF. CDR3 sequence (DNA): TGCGCCAGCAGCCAACGGCGGGAGCATCCGCAGTATTTT.

The gene calls are TRBV7-9 and TRBJ1-2, with 12 nucleotides matching TRBD1. The CDR3 contains 14 residues. The V gene's germline CDR1 is SEHNR and CDR2 FQNEAQ (reference sequence). Unmatched junction bases numbered 6, after V lost 5 bases and J lost 8 bases. The CDR3 coding sequence is TGTGCCAGCAGCCACGGGACAGGGGGCTTGGGCTACACCTTC. Its protein product is CASSHGTGGLGYTF.

The rearrangement uses TRBV5-1 and TRBJ1-2; D perhaps matches TRBD1 (6 bases). The CDR3 has 15 amino acids. Trimming took off 4 bases at V and 4 bases at J, with 17 bases between the two ends. The germline V gene has CDR1 SGHRS and CDR2 YFSETQ. CDR3 sequence reads: CASSPLPGQLYGYTF. As DNA, the CDR3 is TGCGCCAGCAGCCCCCTACCCGGACAGCTCTATGGCTACACCTTC.

Comments on this clone: Other nucleotide sequences from this sample produce the same CDR3. V is TRBV7-9 and J is TRBJ2-7; no clear D. Germline CDR1 reads SEHNR; CDR2 reads FQNEAQ (reference sequence). The CDR3 covers 12 residues. V lost 1 base, J lost 1 base, and 2 bases lay in between. The CDR3 sequence: CASSLGSYEQYF. CDR3 DNA sequence: TGTGCCAGCAGCTTAGGGTCCTACGAGCAGTACTTC.

The V call is TRBV7-2, the J call TRBJ2-6; TRBD1 is a possible D gene (6 bases). V was shortened by 5 bases and J by 0 bases, with 11 bases between the two germline ends. The length of the CDR3 is 16 residues. Germline V gene sequence: CDR1 SGHTA, CDR2 FQGNSA. The CDR3 is CASSRQGNSGANVLTF. Written as DNA, the CDR3 is TGTGCCAGCAGCCGGCAGGGGAACTCTGGGGCCAACGTCCTGACTTTC.

This rearrangement joins TRBV6-5 to TRBJ1-1; 9 bases match TRBD1. Germline values: CDR1 MNHEY, CDR2 SVGAGI. Unmatched junction bases numbered 3, after V lost 10 bases and J lost 6 bases. The CDR3 is 11 residues long. CDR3 sequence: CATRTGAEAFF. CDR3 in DNA: TGTGCCACCCGGACAGGGGCTGAAGCTTTCTTT.

This clone was detected a few times. The chain uses TRBV6-5 and TRBJ1-2; perhaps TRBD1 as D (5 bases). Trimming left V 5 bases short and J 8 bases short, with 12 bases between. Looked up from germline, CDR1 is MNHEY and CDR2 is SVGAGI. The CDR3 is 12 amino acids. The CDR3 sequence: CASSQGSGGYTF. In nucleotides, the CDR3 is TGTGCCAGCAGTCAGGGCTCAGGAGGCTACACCTTC.

The chain couples TRBV27 to TRBJ2-1; maybe TRBD2 (6 bases). V was clipped by 6 bases and J by 7 bases, with 19 bases between them. The CDR3 has 15 residues. Germline-derived CDR1 and CDR2 are MNHEY and SMNVEV (reference sequence). The CDR3 region is CASREGGFSANEQFF. The CDR3 region has the DNA TGTGCCAGCAGGGAGGGAGGCTTCTCTGCGAATGAGCAGTTCTTC.

The DNA for the CDR3 is TGTGCCAGTAGTATTACAGGCCGCATGAACACTGAAGCTTTCTTT. This gives the protein CASSITGRMNTEAFF. The chain combines TRBV19 with TRBJ1-1; a weak D match, TRBD1 (5 bases). In germline, CDR1 is LNHDA, CDR2 SQIVND (reference sequence). The CDR3 is made up of 15 amino acids. V lost 3 bases, J lost 0 bases, and 11 bases lay in between.

This clone came up a few times. The V call is TRBV6-5, the J call TRBJ1-5; D not certain. The germline V gene has CDR1 MNHEY and CDR2 SVGAGI. The germline V and J ends were trimmed by 2 bases and 4 bases, with 6 bases remaining between them. The CDR3 consists of 13 residues. The CDR3 region is CASSYRGNQPQHF. Written as DNA, the CDR3 is TGTGCCAGCAGTTACCGAGGGAATCAGCCCCAGCATTTT.

Here the CDR3 reads CASSLLGIRSPLHF. The CDR3 DNA is TGTGCCAGCAGTTTACTAGGGATTCGGTCACCCCTCCACTTT. The V and J genes are TRBV28 and TRBJ1-6; D unclear. Per germline, CDR1 MDHEN and CDR2 SYDVKM. Between the trimmed V and J ends, which lost 2 bases and 10 bases, there was a span of 12 bases. This CDR3 is 14 amino acids long.

V usage is TRBV7-8 and J usage is TRBJ1-1; tentatively, D is TRBD1 (6 bases). The CDR3 loop spans 13 amino acids. Germline V gives CDR1 SGHVS, CDR2 FQNEAQ. Trimming cost V 6 bases and J 6 bases, with 14 bases left between them. The CDR3 sequence is CASSSGAGAEAFF. The CDR3 DNA reads TGTGCCAGCAGTTCGGGGGCAGGGGCTGAAGCTTTCTTT.

This rearrangement joins TRBV6-7 to TRBJ1-1; a weak D match, TRBD1 (5 bases). TRBV6-7 has ORF status, its function being uncertain. The CDR3 extends over 15 amino acids. V lost 2 bases, J lost 3 bases, and 13 bases lay in between. As DNA, the CDR3 is TGTGCCAGCAGTTACGAGGGGATCGTGGACACTGAAGCTTTCTTT. Translation gives CASSYEGIVDTEAFF.

This clone was counted once. The chain joins TRBV20-1 to TRBJ2-3; D is ambiguous. V was trimmed by 6 bases and J by 9 bases, leaving 7 bases between them. This CDR3 contains 9 residues. The V gene's germline CDR1 is DFQATT and CDR2 SNEGSKA (reference sequence). The chain's CDR3 is CSAGVTQYF. The CDR3 DNA follows: TGCAGTGCCGGAGTAACGCAGTATTTT.

This clone was seen only once. This chain connects TRBV6-6 to TRBJ1-1; tentative D call: TRBD1 (5 bases). Germline V CDR1 and CDR2: MNHNY, SVGAGI (reference sequence). CDR3 length equals 14 residues. With 6 bases removed from V and 6 bases from J, the gap between germline ends came to 17 bases. CDR3 sequence reads: CASSLSGGAPEAFF. For the CDR3, the DNA is TGTGCCAGCAGCCTTAGCGGCGGGGCTCCTGAAGCTTTCTTT.

The rearrangement joins TRBV27 to TRBJ2-7; 8 bases line up with TRBD1. Germline assignment: CDR1 MNHEY and CDR2 SMNVEV (reference sequence). Trimming took 2 bases from V and 3 from J; bases not matched to a gene: 6. This CDR3 is 15 amino acids long. The CDR3 DNA follows: TGTGCCAGCAGTTTAGGCCGGACAGGGAGCTACGAGCAGTACTTC. As protein: CASSLGRTGSYEQYF.

The rearrangement links TRBV9 to TRBJ1-3; D might be TRBD1 (6 bases). The V gene lost 0 bases and the J gene lost 4 bases, with 11 bases spanning the gap. This CDR3 is 15 amino acids long. The germline gives CDR1 SGDLS, CDR2 YYNGEE. CDR3 nucleotide sequence: TGTGCCAGCAGCGTAGACGGGGGCCGGGGAAACACCATATATTTT. Residues: CASSVDGGRGNTIYF.